This TCR beta chain emerged from a study of cytomegalovirus exposure and HLA in healthy donors. The donors were part of the validation cohort of 95 to 150 subjects. That cohort was separate from the first cohort, which comprised 700 or so subjects. CDR3 length: 15 residues. Germline loops: CDR1 MNHEY, CDR2 SVGAGI. After removal of 4 bases from V and 4 bases from J, the junction contained 5 bases not matched to a gene. Repertoires were generated with immunoSEQ multiplex PCR, while TCRdb's copy carries only in-frame clones and drops some. The table records 95,000 to 150,000 clones, 90% to 95% of them present only once. Points from the study as a whole: CMV antigen specificity of a few CMV-associated chains was confirmed in vitro.

Points on this clone: Antigen: not known.

Sequenced material: PBMCs. V is TRBV6-5 and J is TRBJ2-2; TRBD1 matches at 8 bases. The receptor was isolated from a woman under 30 in good health and CMV-seronegative. In DNA, the CDR3 is TGTGCCAGCAGTTGGCAGGGGGCCGTCACCGGGGAGCTGTTTTTT. Protein sequence: CASSWQGAVTGELFF.